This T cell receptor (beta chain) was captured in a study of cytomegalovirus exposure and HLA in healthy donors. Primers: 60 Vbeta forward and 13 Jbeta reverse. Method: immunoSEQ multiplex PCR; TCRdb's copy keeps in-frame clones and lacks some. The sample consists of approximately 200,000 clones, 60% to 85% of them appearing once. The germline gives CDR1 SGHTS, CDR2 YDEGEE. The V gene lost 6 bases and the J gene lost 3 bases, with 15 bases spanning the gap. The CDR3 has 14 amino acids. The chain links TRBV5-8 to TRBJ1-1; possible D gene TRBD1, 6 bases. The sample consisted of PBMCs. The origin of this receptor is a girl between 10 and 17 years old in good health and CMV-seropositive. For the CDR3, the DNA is TGTGCCAGCACCCCCTGGGGGCGGGACACTGAAGCTTTCTTT. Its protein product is CASTPWGRDTEAFF.